Included here is one T cell receptor beta chain sequence, with context. This sample stems from a study of blood T cell repertoires in COVID-19. Here immunoSEQ multiplex PCR was the method, and the copy in TCRdb shows in-frame clones only, minus some. This sample carries roughly 92,000 clones, 90% of them seen once, and the ten largest clones take roughly 4.5%. The CDR3 runs to 18 residues. Trimming took 0 bases from V and 3 from J; bases not matched to a gene: 10. The germline V gene encodes CDR1 LGHNA and CDR2 YSLEER. Input material: peripheral blood. The sequence was obtained from a woman of 80 years or more with active or convalescent COVID-19. The rearrangement joins TRBV4-3 to TRBJ2-7; TRBD2 agrees at 11 bases. CDR3 sequence (DNA): TGCGCCAGCAGCCAAGAAAAGATGGTAGCGGGAGGGATCTACGAGCAGTACTTC. This translates into CASSQEKMVAGGIYEQYF.